Sequencing of this TCR beta chain was carried out in a study of regulatory T cells in long-lasting Graves disease (dated by TCRdb to the early 2020s). Describing the broader study: Persistent Graves' disease meant more than 5 years of antithyroid drug treatment with TSH receptor autoantibodies that stayed positive. Patients with persistent Graves' disease were compared with patients with newly diagnosed Graves' disease using TCR sequencing and RNA sequencing of peripheral blood. The study took place in China and was registered as a clinical trial. A total of around 35 samples underwent TCR sequencing, from about 13 patients with persistent Graves' disease and approximately 20 patients with newly diagnosed Graves' disease. In the clinical cohort, patients with persistent Graves' disease had used antithyroid drugs for an average of about 10 years. On the study overall, not on this receptor specifically: TRBV28, TRBJ1-2 and TRBJ2-5 were preferentially used in persistent disease, while TRBV20-1 and TRBJ2-1 were favored in newly diagnosed disease. Sequencing and analysis were limited to the TCR beta chain. Lower TCR Shannon entropy and fewer highly expanded clones were observed in persistent Graves' disease patients than in newly diagnosed patients, which suggested clonal expansion. The small sample size was acknowledged by the authors as a limitation that may reduce accuracy. Persistent patients shared more public clonotypes among themselves (around 3,000) than newly diagnosed patients did (roughly 920). Only peripheral blood was studied, because thyroid tissue, the primary lesion, was inaccessible.

Per the publication, the time point label means: persistent/refractory GD, antithyroid drugs over 5 years with positive TRAb. For both TCR sequencing and RNA sequencing, RNA was extracted from PBMCs in TRIzol. The diagnosis of Graves' disease followed American Thyroid Association guidelines. Recruitment of patients was carried out at an endocrinology department in Xi'an, China. Each patient gave around 9 milliliters of peripheral blood, collected in an EDTA anticoagulant tube. Ficoll Paque Plus density gradient separation was used to isolate PBMCs, and no further T cell sorting was performed. An Agilent 2100 Bioanalyzer and agarose gel were used to check RNA quality, while a NanoDrop 2000 measured RNA concentration. The library came from multiplex PCR. Instrument on record: Illumina HiSeq 4000. TCR beta libraries were built with iRepertoire HTBI primers and Arm-PCR amplification of CDR3 regions. PCR products were gel purified before sequencing. From the authors' description of their analysis: A total of roughly 58 TRBV and approximately 13 TRBJ segments were identified across samples and were used for gene usage analysis of CDR3 amino acid clonotypes. COPE and FqMerger were used to merge the filtered high-quality paired reads into contigs. BLAST was used to align contigs to IMGT TRBV, TRBD and TRBJ reference genes, and CDR3 was defined according to IMGT. Any clonotype with a frequency above 0.1% was counted as a highly expanded clone. Shannon entropy served as the measure of repertoire diversity, while the Gini coefficient captured V-J evenness. Clonotypes shared by more than one individual were considered public. Through fastp at Q25 and MiXCR, TCRdb rebuilt clones from the public reads, retaining in-frame beta chains. Each record represents a unique CDR3 protein, reported with the most common genes and DNA among its rows. What appears here as the V and J calls and clone size reflects TCRdb's work, not the paper's. The table for this sample lists 350,000 to 450,000 distinct CDR3 sequences; approximately 23% of them were counted only once. The ten most abundant clones make up around 30% of the sample.

The trim is 5 bases for V and 5 bases for J, with a gap of 9 bases between the germline ends. Reading from cysteine to phenylalanine, the CDR3 counts 12 amino acids. Only the CDR3 portion is preserved as DNA: 36 bases, with reading frame beginning at the first base. CDR1 and CDR2, per the germline V gene, are MDHEN and SYDVKM. As regards this clonotype: Its antigen is still unknown. Base-call qualities are not available, and no considerably larger clone is one nucleotide away.

This TCR came from a woman aged 40 to 50 with Graves disease. Donor details come from another sample of the same person, matched by shared clones. Here the chain combines TRBV28 and TRBJ2-5, with the D gene not confidently named. The sample here was peripheral blood mononuclear cells (PBMCs), taken when the disease was refractory, from a patient treated with antithyroid drugs. This receptor carries the CDR3 CASSGGLETQYF. The nucleotide sequence reads as follows: TGTGCCAGCAGTGGTGGGTTGGAGACCCAGTACTTC. The entire variable domain, with the stretches around the CDR3 drawn from the reference TRBV28 and TRBJ2-5 proteins, is DVKVTQSSRYLVKRTGEKVFLECVQDMDHENMFWYRQDPGLGLRLIYFSYDVKMKEKGDIPEGYSVSREKKERFSLILESASTNQTSMYLCASSGGLETQYFGPGTRLLVL.